A selection of T cell receptor beta chains follows, all from one sample in a study of sequential checkpoint blockade in melanoma. The assay was immunoSEQ multiplex PCR, and TCRdb's table has in-frame clones only and misses some. The repertoire holds about 5,700 clones, with approximately 20% as singletons. Material: tumor tissue (inferred from file names), obtained from a patient given nivolumab and ipilimumab in sequence. These receptors were taken from a human donor with melanoma. Each CDR3 is given with its conserved first and last residue. Fields, in order: clone size, V gene, J gene, D gene, CDR3 DNA, CDR3 protein. D genes are given only for firm matches. Only some rows state a clone size, as once, few, many or a class for expanded clones.

-	TRBV6-8	TRBJ2-3	TRBD2	TGTGCCAGCAGTTACCCAGGACTAGCCCACACAGATACGCAGTATTTT	CASSYPGLAHTDTQYF
-	TRBV15	TRBJ1-2	TRBD1	TGTGCCACCAGCAGAAATAGACAGGGAATATCTGGCTACACCTTC	CATSRNRQGISGYTF
-	TRBV6-8	TRBJ1-3	TRBD1	TGTGCCAGCAGCGCCACCGACAGGGGAGACACCATATATTTT	CASSATDRGDTIYF
-	TRBV19	TRBJ1-1	TRBD1	TGTGCCAGTAGTACCTACAGGGGCCAAGTGAACACTGAAGCTTTCTTT	CASSTYRGQVNTEAFF
-	TRBV23-1	TRBJ2-7	TRBD1	TGCGCCAGCAGTCAAACAGGGGAAGGCAGCTACGAGCAGTACTTC	CASSQTGEGSYEQYF
-	TRBV18	TRBJ2-1	-	TGTGCCAGCTACCGAAATAGACTGACCCCAAGCGGAATATCCTACAATGAGCAGTTCTTC	CASYRNRLTPSGISYNEQFF
-	TRBV5-1	TRBJ2-1	TRBD2	TGCGCCAGCAGCTTGGCCAGCGGGACCTACAATGAGCAGTTCTTC	CASSLASGTYNEQFF
many	TRBV11-3	TRBJ2-1	TRBD2	TGTGCCAGCAGTCTCTCCGGGACTAGCGGGGGGAATGAGCAGTTCTTC	CASSLSGTSGGNEQFF
many	TRBV11-3	TRBJ2-7	TRBD2	TGTGCCAGCAGCCCCGGACTAGCCCTCCCTCTCTACGAGCAGTACTTC	CASSPGLALPLYEQYF
-	TRBV19	TRBJ1-3	-	TGTGCCAGTACCGCAGGGAGCTCTGGAAACACCATATATTTT	CASTAGSSGNTIYF
-	TRBV30	TRBJ1-4	-	TGTGCCTGGAATTCGGGCAGGGGAGGGCCGAATGAAAAACTGTTTTTT	CAWNSGRGGPNEKLFF
-	TRBV11-3	TRBJ2-2	TRBD2	TGTGCCAGCAGCCCCACTCCAGCGGGAGCCGGGGAGCTGTTTTTT	CASSPTPAGAGELFF
few	TRBV6-8	TRBJ2-7	-	TGTGCCATCAGTGCACCGGGACTCCAACCATCCTACGAGCAGTACTTC	CAISAPGLQPSYEQYF
many	TRBV6-8	TRBJ2-2	TRBD1	TGTGCCAGCAGTTACTCGAACCAGGGGGCCGCCACCGGGGAGCTGTTTTTT	CASSYSNQGAATGELFF
medium-sized	TRBV5-1	TRBJ1-1	TRBD1	TGCGCCAGCAGCTTTAAACAGGGGAGCGTCACTGAAGCTTTCTTT	CASSFKQGSVTEAFF
few	TRBV6-8	TRBJ1-1	TRBD1	TGTGCCAGCAGTTGGGACAGGGGGAACACTGAAGCTTTCTTT	CASSWDRGNTEAFF
few	TRBV7-5	TRBJ2-3	-	TGTGCCAGCAGCTTCTTCGGCCGAGGGCATAGCACAGATACGCAGTATTTT	CASSFFGRGHSTDTQYF
few	TRBV19	TRBJ1-1	-	TGTGCCAGTAGTATAGTTTCGGGCAGGGTGAACACTGAAGCTTTCTTT	CASSIVSGRVNTEAFF
medium-sized	TRBV6-8	TRBJ1-1	TRBD1	TGTGCCAGCCAACCCAGGGGGACTGAAGCTTTCTTT	CASQPRGTEAFF
few	TRBV14	TRBJ2-1	TRBD1	TGTGCCAGCAGCTACCGGACAGGGTATAGCGGTTACAATGAGCAGTTCTTC	CASSYRTGYSGYNEQFF
-	TRBV10-2	TRBJ2-3	TRBD2	TGCGCCAGCAGTGATTTTCTGGGGGGGGCAGATACGCAGTATTTT	CASSDFLGGADTQYF
many	TRBV12-5	TRBJ1-1	TRBD1	TGTGCCAGCACTGACGGGACAGGGTGGTCCACTGAAGCTTTCTTT	CASTDGTGWSTEAFF
-	TRBV18	TRBJ1-1	-	TGTGCCAGCTCAGCAACGACAGATCGGAACACTGAAGCTTTCTTT	CASSATTDRNTEAFF
-	TRBV1	TRBJ1-2	-	TGCGCCAGCAGCCAAGTATCACAGGGGGCGGGATATGGCTACACCTTC	CASSQVSQGAGYGYTF
medium-sized	TRBV28	TRBJ1-2	-	TGTGCCAGTGTTCGCCAGGGGAAATACCGATATGGCTACACCTTC	CASVRQGKYRYGYTF
-	TRBV6-8	TRBJ2-5	TRBD1	TGTGCCATCAGTCGGACAGGGAAACAAGAGACCCAGTACTTC	CAISRTGKQETQYF